What follows is one T cell receptor beta chain and its context. Its antigen target is currently unknown. There are no base qualities to consult, and no much larger clone falls within one base. The data were obtained in a study of blood T cell repertoires in COVID-19 (TCRdb year 2020). Regarding the study in general: Collaborator samples came from the United States, Italy and Spain and covered acute and convalescent phases of COVID-19. The material from the prospective study consisted of cDNA or gDNA derived from T cells, B-cell-depleted T cells, or PBMCs. Deeply sampled blood TCRbeta repertoires from subjects exposed to, actively infected with, or recovered from COVID-19 were included in the dataset. The repertoires were made available in a free public database intended to serve as a resource for research on the immune response to SARS-CoV-2. Samples came from the ongoing ImmuneRACE study (first 160 participants) plus 1,254 subjects from 6 global collaborators. The sample metadata nearly always contained a de-identified subject ID, COVID-19 status, age in years and sex. HLA class I and class II types, where available, came from metadata supplied by the sample provider rather than from assay-based typing. The study at large found these results: The quantity of clinical and demographic metadata differed by source and by participant and was supplied without curation.

Taken from cysteine to phenylalanine, the CDR3 has 13 residues. Only the CDR3 part of the read is kept: 39 bases, read in frame from the first base. The germline ends are 6 bases apart after V is trimmed by 9 bases and J by 0 bases. The germline V gene (reference sequence) supplies CDR1 LGHDT and CDR2 YNNKEL. Each collaborating institution followed its own protocols to collect whole blood in K2EDTA tubes. For TCRbeta analysis, collaborators shipped samples as frozen whole blood, isolated PBMCs, or DNA extracted from either of those sample types. TCRbeta CDR3 regions were amplified from genomic DNA using the immunoSEQ Assay, a bias-controlled multiplex PCR. The authors processed their data as follows. Nucleated cell counts per sample were estimated from amplification of reference gene primers within the assay. Sequence reads were collapsed and filtered to measure the absolute abundance of every unique TCRbeta CDR3 rearrangement. For each sample, productive Simpson clonality was calculated as the square root of Simpson's diversity index over productive rearrangements. The clones in this table, taken by TCRdb from immuneACCESS, are in-frame only. Not every clone is retained; where verified, under half of the shortfall comes from an unresolved V gene, and the cause of the rest is unknown. D and trimming come from the DNA, and the V and J calls and clone size come from that table. This sample is represented by about 180,000 clones; about 80% of them were singletons. Clones ranked in the top ten supply about 1.5% of the sample.

The chain is assembled from TRBV3-1 (or the pseudogene TRBV3-2) and TRBJ2-6; the D gene identity is not certain. Specimen: peripheral blood. This clonotype originated in a human donor in a cohort sampled during active COVID-19. Read as DNA, the sequence is TGTGCCAGTCGGAGCTCTGGGGCCAACGTCCTGACTTTC. This gives the protein CASRSSGANVLTF.